The next 15 T cell receptor beta chains were all read from a single sample in a study of control samples from healthy donors and cancer patients. Repertoires were generated with immunoSEQ multiplex PCR, while TCRdb's copy carries only in-frame clones and drops some. Among roughly 41,000 clones, around 94% were seen once, and the ten largest hold roughly 25%. The sequenced sample was blood. These receptors came from a man in his 60s in good health.

Only one count was recorded for this clone. The chain recombines TRBV2 with TRBJ1-4; D not certain. The germline CDR1 and CDR2 sequences are SNHLY and FYNNEI. This CDR3 has 13 amino acids. Trimming took 10 bases from V and 8 from J, leaving 17 bases between them. The CDR3 bases are TGTGCCACCCGACTTGGTGGGAGGGAAAAACTGTTTTTT. Translation: CATRLGGREKLFF.

This chain joins TRBV7-6 and TRBJ1-3; D remains ambiguous. From germline, CDR1 is SGHVS and CDR2 FNYEAQ. This CDR3 is 14 amino acids long. Trimming removed 5 bases from V and 4 bases from J, with 12 bases in between. The DNA for the CDR3 is TGTGCCAGCAGCCCCCTCACCCCCGGAAACACCATATATTTT. Its translation: CASSPLTPGNTIYF.

The V gene is TRBV19, the J gene TRBJ2-7, with 9 bases lining up with TRBD1. The CDR3 is 15 residues long. The V gene end was trimmed by 3 bases and the J gene end by 4 bases; junction bases not matched to a gene: 7. CDR1 is LNHDA and CDR2 is SQIVND in the germline V gene (reference sequence). The CDR3 DNA follows: TGTGCCAGTAGTATCGGAACAGGGGGCGGATACGAGCAGTACTTC. Its translation: CASSIGTGGGYEQYF.

The V and J genes are TRBV5-8 and TRBJ2-1; 9 nucleotides align to TRBD1. This CDR3 comprises 17 residues. V was pared by 2 bases and J by 4 bases, with 10 bases of the junction left unmatched. Germline values: CDR1 SGHTS, CDR2 YDEGEE. CDR3 sequence reads: CASSFYVTGQGYNEQFF. The CDR3 bases are TGTGCCAGCAGCTTCTATGTTACGGGACAGGGTTACAATGAGCAGTTCTTC. Variable domain in full (rest from reference TRBV5-8 and TRBJ2-1): EAGVTQSPTHLIKTRGQQATLRCSPISGHTSVYWYQQALGLGLQFLLWYDEGEERNRGNFPPRFSGRQFPNYSSELNVNALELEDSALYLCASSFYVTGQGYNEQFFGPGTRLTVL.

CDR3 sequence (DNA): TGCGCCAGCAAAGGGGCCGTCACAGATACGCAGTATTTT. Translation gives CASKGAVTDTQYF. The V call is TRBV10-1, the J call TRBJ2-3, with D perhaps TRBD1 (5 bases). This CDR3 region has 13 residues. Germline assignment: CDR1 WNHNN and CDR2 SYGVQD (reference sequence). Trimming left V 7 bases short and J 2 bases short, with 10 bases between.

V and J are TRBV19 and TRBJ1-1, with D possibly TRBD1 on 5 matching bases. The CDR3 runs to 15 residues. From germline, CDR1 is LNHDA and CDR2 SQIVND (reference sequence). Trimming removed 6 bases at V and 2 bases at J, with 16 bases between. CDR3: CASSSGGHANTEAFF. The DNA for the CDR3 is TGTGCCAGTAGCAGCGGCGGACACGCTAACACTGAAGCTTTCTTT. Together with reference TRBV19 and TRBJ1-1, the CDR3 gives the full variable domain: DGGITQSPKYLFRKEGQNVTLSCEQNLNHDAMYWYRQDPGQGLRLIYYSQIVNDFQKGDIAEGYSVSREKKESFPLTVTSAQKNPTAFYLCASSSGGHANTEAFFGQGTRLTVV.

This chain joins TRBV6-5 and TRBJ2-2, with 8 nucleotides matching TRBD1. Germline V lookup: CDR1 MNHEY, CDR2 SVGAGI. The CDR3 consists of 13 residues. CDR3 protein: CATRQGATGELFF. In nucleotides, the CDR3 is TGTGCTACTAGGCAGGGGGCAACCGGGGAGCTGTTTTTT.

V gene TRBV30 combines with J gene TRBJ1-3; D gene uncertain. Trimming removed 0 bases from V and 7 bases from J, with 1 base in between. CDR1 GTSNPN and CDR2 SVGIG come from the germline V gene (reference sequence). This CDR3 spans 10 amino acids. DNA of the CDR3: TGTGCCTGGAGTGTTAACACCATATATTTT. It specifies CAWSVNTIYF.

This chain joins TRBV2 and TRBJ2-5, with 10 bases that match TRBD1. Per the germline V gene, CDR1 is SNHLY and CDR2 is FYNNEI. The CDR3 is made up of 12 amino acids. Germline trimming cut 8 bases from V and 4 bases from J; bases unmatched to any gene: 1. The CDR3 DNA is TGTGCCAGCCGGGACAGGGGAGAGACCCAGTACTTC. Protein sequence: CASRDRGETQYF.

This chain links TRBV30 with TRBJ2-1, with D perhaps TRBD1 or TRBD2 (6 bases each). V lost 2 bases to trimming and J lost 2 bases, with 13 bases between them. The CDR3 loop spans 15 amino acids. Germline CDR1 and CDR2: GTSNPN and SVGIG (reference sequence). In nucleotides, the CDR3 is TGTGCCTGGAGTCGGGGGCAGGGCCCCTACAATGAGCAGTTCTTC. This sequence encodes CAWSRGQGPYNEQFF.

The rearrangement uses TRBV7-3 and TRBJ2-3; weak D call: TRBD1 (6 bases). Trimming shortened V by 3 bases and J by 11 bases, and 18 bases separated the two germline ends. The CDR3 has 14 amino acids. Germline assignment: CDR1 SGHTA and CDR2 FQGTGA. The CDR3 reads CASSFVQGGMEQYF. The CDR3 nucleotides are TGTGCCAGCAGCTTCGTACAGGGTGGAATGGAGCAGTATTTT.

The chain is built from TRBV4-1 and TRBJ1-6; 11 nucleotides align to TRBD1. V lost 0 bases, J lost 8 bases, and 3 bases stayed unmatched. The CDR3 runs to 16 residues. Germline lookup yields CDR1 MGHRA and CDR2 YSYEKL. The CDR3 loop is CASSQEGTGGYSPLHF. For the CDR3, the DNA is TGCGCCAGCAGCCAAGAGGGGACAGGGGGTTATTCACCCCTCCACTTT.

There are a few counts of this clone. The J gene is TRBJ1-6, the V gene TRBV28, with D perhaps TRBD1 (6 bases). This CDR3 has 15 amino acids. Germline values: CDR1 MDHEN, CDR2 SYDVKM. V was pared by 7 bases and J by 2 bases, with 12 bases between. This chain's CDR3 is CASILGTTYNSPLHF. The CDR3 nucleotides are TGTGCCAGCATTCTAGGGACAACCTATAATTCACCCCTCCACTTT.

This clone appeared a few times. This rearrangement joins TRBV7-2 to TRBJ1-2; D may be TRBD1 (6 bases). The CDR3 contains 14 residues. The V gene lost 2 bases and the J gene lost 7 bases, with 14 bases spanning the gap. CDR1 and CDR2 from the germline V gene are SGHTA and FQGNSA. The CDR3 is CASSLSSRGAGYTF. The CDR3, as DNA: TGTGCCAGCAGCTTAAGCTCCAGGGGCGCTGGCTACACCTTC.

This clone showed up just once. V is TRBV19 and J is TRBJ2-7; D may be TRBD2 (6 bases). CDR3 length: 14 residues. The germline gives CDR1 LNHDA, CDR2 SQIVND (reference sequence). V lost 5 bases, J lost 6 bases, and 17 bases lay in between. CDR3 protein: CASSQSGGPSEQYF. CDR3 in DNA: TGTGCCAGTAGTCAGTCAGGAGGGCCTAGCGAGCAGTACTTC.